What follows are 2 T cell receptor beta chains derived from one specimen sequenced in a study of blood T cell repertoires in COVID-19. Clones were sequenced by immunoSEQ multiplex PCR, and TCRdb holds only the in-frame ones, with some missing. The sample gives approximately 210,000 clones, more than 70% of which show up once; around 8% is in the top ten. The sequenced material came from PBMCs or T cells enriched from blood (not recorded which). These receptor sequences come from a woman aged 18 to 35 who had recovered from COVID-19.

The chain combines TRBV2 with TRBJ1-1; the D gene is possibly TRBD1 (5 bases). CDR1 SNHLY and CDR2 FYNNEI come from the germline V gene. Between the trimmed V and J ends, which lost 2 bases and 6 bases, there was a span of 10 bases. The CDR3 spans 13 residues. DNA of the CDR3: TGTGCCAGCAGTGAAATTCAGGGTTCTGAAGCTTTCTTT. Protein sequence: CASSEIQGSEAFF.

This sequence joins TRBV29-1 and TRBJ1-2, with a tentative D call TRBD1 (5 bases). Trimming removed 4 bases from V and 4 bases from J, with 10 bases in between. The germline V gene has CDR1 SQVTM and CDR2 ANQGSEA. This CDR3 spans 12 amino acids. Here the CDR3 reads CSVAGFSYGYTF. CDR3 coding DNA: TGCAGCGTTGCAGGGTTCAGCTATGGCTACACCTTC. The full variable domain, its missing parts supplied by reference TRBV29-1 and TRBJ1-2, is SAVISQKPSRDICQRGTSLTIQCQVDSQVTMMFWYRQQPGQSLTLIATANQGSEATYESGFVIDKFPISRPNLTFSTLTVSNMSPEDSSIYLCSVAGFSYGYTFGSGTRLTVV.